This is a list of T cell receptor beta chains from one sample in a study of CD8 T cells in Susac syndrome. TCRdb re-called the immunoSEQ multiplex PCR reads with MiXCR, one entry per CDR3 protein. The data show some 250,000 distinct CDR3 sequences, roughly 95% seen once. The sample consisted of CD4+ T cells from PBMCs. Source of these receptors: a human donor with Susac syndrome. CDR3s include the opening cysteine and the closing phenylalanine or tryptophan. Fields, in order: CDR3 DNA, CDR3 protein, J gene, D gene, clone size, V gene. D genes are given only for firm matches. Where a row states a size, it is once, few, many or the class of an expanded clone; other rows omit it.

TGTGCCAGCAGTGAATTTAGGGGGTATGGCTACACCTTC | CASSEFRGYGYTF | TRBJ1-2 | NA | NA | TRBV25-1
TGCAGTGCTAGAGGCACGACCCACGAAGCTTTCTTT | CSARGTTHEAFF | TRBJ1-1 | NA | NA | TRBV20-1
TGTGCCAGCAGCCCCGAGCCTAGCACAGATACGCAGTATTTT | CASSPEPSTDTQYF | TRBJ2-3 | NA | NA | TRBV7-3
TGTGCCAGCAGTGAAGCGATCCAGGGTGAACAGCCCCAGCATTTT | CASSEAIQGEQPQHF | TRBJ1-5 | NA | NA | TRBV6-1
TGCAGCGTCGGGTTGACAGGGGGCATTTACGAGCAGTACTTC | CSVGLTGGIYEQYF | TRBJ2-7 | TRBD1 | NA | TRBV29-1
TGCAGCACTAGACAGGGAGGGGGCACTGAAGCTTTCTTT | CSTRQGGGTEAFF | TRBJ1-1 | TRBD1 | NA | TRBV29-1
TGTGCCAGCAGCTTGGACGCAGAGACCCAGTACTTC | CASSLDAETQYF | TRBJ2-5 | NA | once | TRBV11-3
TGCAGCACGCGGGTGGGTATTAACACTGAAGCTTTCTTT | CSTRVGINTEAFF | TRBJ1-1 | NA | NA | TRBV29-1
TGCAGTGCTAGAGTAAAGACAGCCGGAGGGTCCACCTACGAGCAGTACTTC | CSARVKTAGGSTYEQYF | TRBJ2-7 | NA | NA | TRBV20-1
TGCAGCGTGCGCTCCTACAATGAGCAGTTCTTC | CSVRSYNEQFF | TRBJ2-1 | NA | NA | TRBV29-1
TGTGCCAGCTCACCTGCAAGTCGTGAGCAGTTCTTC | CASSPASREQFF | TRBJ2-1 | NA | NA | TRBV18
TGTGCCATCAGCAATAAAGCGACTAGCGGGACAGATACGCAGTATTTT | CAISNKATSGTDTQYF | TRBJ2-3 | TRBD2 | NA | TRBV10-3
TGTGCCAGCAGTGAATGGACAGGGTGGGGGAACACTGAAGCTTTCTTT | CASSEWTGWGNTEAFF | TRBJ1-1 | TRBD1 | NA | TRBV25-1
TGTGCCAGCTCCCTGCGGGTGGGCGAGCAGTACTTC | CASSLRVGEQYF | TRBJ2-7 | NA | NA | TRBV18
TGTGCCAGCACTTTAGACGGGGGCCACTACAATGAGCAGTTCTTC | CASTLDGGHYNEQFF | TRBJ2-1 | NA | NA | TRBV9
TGCAGCGTTGGGGGCTTGGGGCCGACAGGAGCAGGTAGCGAGCAGTACTTC | CSVGGLGPTGAGSEQYF | TRBJ2-7 | NA | NA | TRBV29-1
TGCGCCAGCAGCTTGACTAGTCACAAAGAGACCCAGTACTTC | CASSLTSHKETQYF | TRBJ2-5 | NA | NA | TRBV5-1
TGTGCCAGCAGCGTAGTTAGCGGGAGGGGGAGTGAGCAGTTCTTC | CASSVVSGRGSEQFF | TRBJ2-1 | TRBD2 | NA | TRBV9
TGTGCCAGCAGCCCTGTGTCCCAGTCGTCTGGGGCCAACGTCCTGACTTTC | CASSPVSQSSGANVLTF | TRBJ2-6 | NA | NA | TRBV4-2
TGTGCCTGGAGCCTCCAGGGTTTCGCTAACTATGGCTACACCTTC | CAWSLQGFANYGYTF | TRBJ1-2 | NA | NA | TRBV30
TGCAGTGCTGACAGGGGTTCGGCCCAGTACTTC | CSADRGSAQYF | TRBJ2-5 | TRBD1 | NA | TRBV20-1
TGCAGCCAGGGATCTCGCGGGCAGCCCCAGCATTTT | CSQGSRGQPQHF | TRBJ1-5 | NA | NA | TRBV29-1
TGTGCCAGCAGCCGGGACTTCACCGGGGAGCTGTTTTTT | CASSRDFTGELFF | TRBJ2-2 | NA | NA | TRBV11-3
TGTGCCAGCAGCTCCTCGTCGGGGCTAGCGGGAGCCGAGCAGTACTTC | CASSSSSGLAGAEQYF | TRBJ2-7 | TRBD2 | NA | TRBV7-2
TGTGCCAGCAGCCGACTAGCGGGAGTAAGCGAGCAGTACTTC | CASSRLAGVSEQYF | TRBJ2-7 | TRBD2 | NA | TRBV14
TGTGCCAGCAGCGATGGGACAGGGGGCCTCTATGGCTACACCTTC | CASSDGTGGLYGYTF | TRBJ1-2 | TRBD1 | NA | TRBV7-3
TGTGCCAGCTCACCCCGAAGCGTCGATGAGCAGTTCTTC | CASSPRSVDEQFF | TRBJ2-1 | NA | NA | TRBV18
TGCGCCAGCAGCCAAGATCCTAGCGGGAGAACTACGCAGTATTTT | CASSQDPSGRTTQYF | TRBJ2-3 | TRBD2 | NA | TRBV4-1
TGTGCCAGCAGCTTAGGGTACGAGCAGTACTTC | CASSLGYEQYF | TRBJ2-7 | NA | many | TRBV12-3/TRBV12-4
TGTGCCAGCAGCCCCGCACGGACAGGCCGCTCCTACGAGCAGTACTTC | CASSPARTGRSYEQYF | TRBJ2-7 | TRBD1 | NA | TRBV5-4
TGCGCCAGCAGCCAAGTTCTTGGGGCCGTTAGGGAGACCCAGTACTTC | CASSQVLGAVRETQYF | TRBJ2-5 | NA | NA | TRBV4-1
TGTGCCAGCAGCCAAGGGACAGGGAGGACCTATGGCTACACCTTC | CASSQGTGRTYGYTF | TRBJ1-2 | TRBD1 | NA | TRBV3-1
TGTGCCTGGAGGTTTCTGAGGGAGTCAGGCCCAGATACGCAGTATTTT | CAWRFLRESGPDTQYF | TRBJ2-3 | NA | NA | TRBV30
TGCGCCAGCAGCGTTTCAGGGGGCTCTAATCAGCCCCAGCATTTT | CASSVSGGSNQPQHF | TRBJ1-5 | TRBD1 | NA | TRBV5-1
TGTGCCAGCAGCCCTCCCAAGCGGGGGTCTGGACAAGAGACCCAGTACTTC | CASSPPKRGSGQETQYF | TRBJ2-5 | TRBD2 | NA | TRBV28
TGTGCCAGCAGCCACTTCGGGACTAGCGGGAGGGGTAATGAGCAGTTCTTC | CASSHFGTSGRGNEQFF | TRBJ2-1 | TRBD2 | NA | TRBV3-1
TGTGCCAGCAGCCCGCTATTCCCGGGACTAGCGGGCCGAAGCTCCTACAATGAGCAGTTCTTC | CASSPLFPGLAGRSSYNEQFF | TRBJ2-1 | TRBD2 | NA | TRBV3-1
TGTGCCAGCAGTATCGAGGGGATTAGCAATCAGCCCCAGCATTTT | CASSIEGISNQPQHF | TRBJ1-5 | NA | NA | TRBV12-3/TRBV12-4
TGCAGCGTTGAAGATAATCGGGACCGCTATGGCTACACCTTC | CSVEDNRDRYGYTF | TRBJ1-2 | NA | NA | TRBV29-1
TGTGCCAGCAGTGCGGGACTAGCCCAGACCCAGTACTTC | CASSAGLAQTQYF | TRBJ2-5 | TRBD2 | NA | TRBV27
TGCAGTGCCCCAGCAACAAGGGAGCGGCCCCCCTACAATGAGCAGTTCTTC | CSAPATRERPPYNEQFF | TRBJ2-1 | NA | NA | TRBV20-1
TGTGCCAGCAGCTCCACTAGCGGGAGAGTTCGAAGCACCGGGGAGCTGTTTTTT | CASSSTSGRVRSTGELFF | TRBJ2-2 | TRBD2 | once | TRBV7-9
TGCAGTGCTAGAGATTCCCGAGGCGGGAGGGACTACAATGAGCAGTTCTTC | CSARDSRGGRDYNEQFF | TRBJ2-1 | TRBD2 | once | TRBV20-1
TGCGCCAGCAGCCTCACTAGCGGGAGGGCCCAAGAGACCCAGTACTTC | CASSLTSGRAQETQYF | TRBJ2-5 | TRBD2 | NA | TRBV4-1
TGTGCCAGCAGCCCTAGACAGGTGCGGAATGAGGGCTACACCTTC | CASSPRQVRNEGYTF | TRBJ1-2 | NA | NA | TRBV7-9
TGTGCCAGCAGCAAAGAGGGGACAGGCTATGGCTACACCTTC | CASSKEGTGYGYTF | TRBJ1-2 | NA | NA | TRBV21-1